This entry lists 31 T cell receptor beta chains sequenced from one sample in a study of blood T cell repertoires in COVID-19. Using immunoSEQ multiplex PCR, the repertoire was profiled, and TCRdb retains in-frame clones only, with some absent. In the table there are hundreds of thousands of clones, around nine tenths of which are singletons. The sample consisted of peripheral blood. Source of these receptors: a woman under 30 who had recovered from COVID-19.

The chain has TRBV9 and TRBJ1-1, with 9 bases lining up with TRBD1. The CDR3 has 14 residues. The V and J ends lost 4 bases and 8 bases, in that order; junction bases with no gene match: 9. Germline lookup yields CDR1 SGDLS and CDR2 YYNGEE. The CDR3 sequence is CASSPRGGTGEAFF. As DNA, the CDR3 is TGTGCCAGCAGCCCCCGGGGCGGGACAGGGGAAGCTTTCTTT.

The rearrangement uses TRBV7-7 and TRBJ2-1; 9 nucleotides align to TRBD1. CDR3 length: 16 residues. V lost 2 bases to trimming and J lost 2 bases; unmatched junction nucleotides: 4. The germline CDR1 and CDR2 sequences are SSHAT and FNYEAQ (reference sequence). The CDR3 DNA follows: TGTGCCAGCAGCTTAAAGGGACAGGGACCCTACAATGAGCAGTTCTTC. This translates into CASSLKGQGPYNEQFF.

This clone was detected once. The chain is built from TRBV6-5 and TRBJ2-1; 8 bases line up with TRBD1. V gave up 2 bases and J gave up 8 bases; unmatched junction bases: 8. The CDR3 is 15 amino acids. CDR1 is MNHEY and CDR2 is SVGAGI in the germline V gene. The CDR3 reads CASSYGDRNVDEQFF. The CDR3 DNA reads TGTGCCAGCAGTTACGGGGACAGGAATGTGGATGAGCAGTTCTTC.

J is TRBJ1-3 and V is TRBV11-3; D remains unclear. This CDR3 has 12 residues. V dropped 1 base and J dropped 7 bases, with 5 bases sitting between them. In germline, CDR1 is SGHNT, CDR2 YENEEA. The CDR3: CASSLVRNTIYF. The DNA for the CDR3 is TGTGCCAGCAGCTTAGTACGGAACACCATATATTTT.

The CDR3 spells CASSPTGVGTRTGELFF. CDR3 coding DNA: TGTGCCAGCAGCCCGACGGGTGTCGGGACTCGGACCGGGGAGCTGTTTTTT. This chain joins TRBV7-2 and TRBJ2-2; a possible D gene is TRBD2 (6 bases). The germline gives CDR1 SGHTA, CDR2 FQGNSA. This CDR3 spans 17 amino acids. The V end was cut by 5 bases, the J end by 5 bases, with 21 bases between.

There are a few counts of this clone. V is TRBV29-1 and J is TRBJ1-2; D remains unclear. V lost 4 bases and J lost 2, with 11 bases in between. This CDR3 is 13 amino acids long. Germline values: CDR1 SQVTM, CDR2 ANQGSEA. The CDR3 reads CSVGQAPNYGYTF. DNA of the CDR3: TGCAGCGTTGGCCAGGCCCCCAACTATGGCTACACCTTC.

The rearrangement joins TRBV5-1 to TRBJ2-3, with D hard to call. The germline V gene encodes CDR1 SGHRS and CDR2 YFSETQ. V dropped 0 bases and J dropped 1 base, with 9 bases sitting between them. CDR3 length: 15 residues. The CDR3 nucleotides read TGCGCCAGCAGCTTGGCCACGGTCCGCACAGATACGCAGTATTTT. This sequence encodes CASSLATVRTDTQYF.

The chain uses TRBV29-1 and TRBJ2-1; 7 nucleotides line up with TRBD1. Looked up from germline, CDR1 is SQVTM and CDR2 is ANQGSEA. Losses at the gene ends were 7 bases for V and 6 bases for J; bases not matched to a gene: 6. The CDR3 spans 12 residues. The CDR3 DNA reads TGCAGCGCCGGACAGGTCGGCAATGAGCAGTTCTTC. Protein: CSAGQVGNEQFF.

CDR3 in amino acids: CSVEDYGNEQFF. The CDR3 DNA sequence: TGCAGCGTTGAAGATTACGGGAATGAGCAGTTCTTC. The rearrangement uses TRBV29-1 and TRBJ2-1; unclear D gene. V was clipped by 0 bases and J by 7 bases, with 7 bases between them. The CDR3 extends over 12 amino acids. Germline V CDR1 and CDR2: SQVTM, ANQGSEA.

The J gene is TRBJ1-3, the V gene TRBV5-8; TRBD1 is a possible D gene (5 bases). V lost 6 bases and J 7 bases, leaving 17 bases between the germline ends. The length of the CDR3 is 14 residues. CDR1 and CDR2 from the germline V gene are SGHTS and YDEGEE. The DNA for the CDR3 is TGTGCCAGCACAAATCACGCGGGGCGGAACACCATATATTTT. This sequence encodes CASTNHAGRNTIYF.

V usage is TRBV23-1 and J usage is TRBJ1-4; D is uncertain. TRBV23-1 is noted as an ORF with a role that remains uncertain. The CDR3 totals 16 residues. Trimming stripped 8 bases from V and 5 bases from J, with 21 bases between. This chain's CDR3 is CASGRPPGLRNEKLFF. The CDR3 bases are TGCGCCAGCGGGAGGCCCCCCGGACTCCGGAATGAAAAACTGTTTTTT.

For the CDR3, the DNA is TGTGCCAGCAGTTATTTCTTAAGGGGCGACAATCAGCCCCAGCATTTT. Encoded protein: CASSYFLRGDNQPQHF. The chain employs TRBV6-2 or TRBV6-3 and TRBJ1-5, with D possibly TRBD1 on 5 matching bases. Looked up from germline, CDR1 is MNHEY and CDR2 is SVGEGT. This CDR3 comprises 16 residues. V was clipped by 3 bases and J by 3 bases, with 15 bases between them.

DNA of the CDR3: TGTGCCAGCAAGGGCGGGAGGGATGAGCAGTTCTTC. Amino acid sequence: CASKGGRDEQFF. V gene TRBV28 combines with J gene TRBJ2-1; 9 bases are shared with TRBD2. The germline CDR1 and CDR2 sequences are MDHEN and SYDVKM. The CDR3 contains 12 residues. Trimming removed 7 bases from V and 8 bases from J; junction bases left unmatched: 3. Full variable domain (remainder filled in from reference TRBV28 and TRBJ2-1): DVKVTQSSRYLVKRTGEKVFLECVQDMDHENMFWYRQDPGLGLRLIYFSYDVKMKEKGDIPEGYSVSREKKERFSLILESASTNQTSMYLCASKGGRDEQFFGPGTRLTVL.

This chain joins TRBV29-1 and TRBJ2-3, with 8 bases aligning to TRBD2. Germline V lookup: CDR1 SQVTM, CDR2 ANQGSEA. The V segment lost 6 bases and the J segment 1 base; nucleotides outside the gene matches: 12. CDR3 length: 16 residues. CDR3 amino acids: CSVKGGAGEGTDTQYF. The CDR3 DNA reads as TGCAGCGTCAAAGGGGGAGCGGGAGAAGGCACAGATACGCAGTATTTT.

This clone was recorded at least ten times. In the same sample, other DNA sequences code for this CDR3. The CDR3 region is CASSLTTGSNQPQHF. The CDR3 DNA follows: TGCGCCAGCAGCTTGACCACAGGAAGCAATCAGCCCCAGCATTTT. The rearrangement links TRBV5-1 to TRBJ1-5, with TRBD1 as a possible D gene (5 bases). V dropped 1 base and J dropped 1 base, with 9 bases sitting between them. Germline V gene sequence: CDR1 SGHRS, CDR2 YFSETQ. This CDR3 has 15 amino acids.

This chain links TRBV6-5 with TRBJ2-1; TRBD1 might be the D (5 bases). Trimming cost V 8 bases and J 0 bases, with 11 bases left between them. Germline lookup yields CDR1 MNHEY and CDR2 SVGAGI. The CDR3 is made up of 14 amino acids. CDR3 sequence reads: CASAKGFSYNEQFF. The CDR3 DNA reads TGTGCCAGCGCAAAGGGGTTCTCCTACAATGAGCAGTTCTTC.

This clone occurred a few times. The chain has TRBV3-1 (or the pseudogene TRBV3-2) and TRBJ1-1; D remains ambiguous. CDR3 length: 12 residues. Germline V gives CDR1 LGHDT, CDR2 YNNKEL (reference sequence). Trimming stripped 4 bases from V and 2 bases from J, with 5 bases between. CDR3 DNA: TGTGCCAGCAGCCCAATTAACACTGAAGCTTTCTTT. Amino acid sequence: CASSPINTEAFF.

The chain uses TRBV4-3 and TRBJ2-3; 11 bases fit TRBD2. The CDR3 runs 15 residues. Germline lookup yields CDR1 LGHNA and CDR2 YSLEER. V lost 3 bases to trimming and J lost 5 bases; unmatched junction nucleotides: 4. The CDR3 is CASSQTSGMVDTQYF. The CDR3, as DNA: TGCGCCAGCAGCCAGACTAGCGGGATGGTAGATACGCAGTATTTT.

The sample holds one count of this clone. The genes are TRBV3-1 (or the pseudogene TRBV3-2) and TRBJ2-1; D gene unclear. Trimming removed 4 bases at V and 5 bases at J, with 9 bases between. The germline V gene has CDR1 LGHDT and CDR2 YNNKEL (reference sequence). The CDR3 spans 13 residues. DNA of the CDR3: TGTGCCAGCAGCCTCTCTGCTAACAATGAGCAGTTCTTC. Its translation is CASSLSANNEQFF.

This clone was seen a handful of times. This CDR3 reads CASSKEEVARQYV. The CDR3 coding sequence is TGTGCCAGCAGCAAGGAGGAGGTCGCGAGGCAGTACGTC. The chain combines TRBV6-2 or TRBV6-3 with TRBJ2-7, with a possible D match to TRBD2 (5 bases). The CDR3 spans 13 residues. V dropped 6 bases and J dropped 9 bases, with 18 bases sitting between them. From germline, CDR1 is MNHEY and CDR2 SVGEGT.

The rearrangement uses TRBV6-2 or TRBV6-3 and TRBJ1-6; TRBD1 is a possible D gene (5 bases). In germline, CDR1 is MNHEY, CDR2 SVGEGT. The length of the CDR3 is 18 residues. The V end was cut by 4 bases, the J end by 6 bases, with 22 bases between. Here the CDR3 DNA reads TGTGCCAGCAGTTTCGGACGGACACGGCTGGTGGGTAATTCACCCCTCCACTTT. Protein sequence: CASSFGRTRLVGNSPLHF.

The V call is TRBV24-1, the J call TRBJ1-2, with D possibly matching TRBD1 (5 bases). Trimming cost V 1 base and J 5 bases, with 10 bases left between them. This CDR3 comprises 14 residues. Germline V lookup: CDR1 KGHDR, CDR2 SFDVKD. The chain's CDR3 is CATSDFTGSYGYTF. The CDR3 DNA reads TGTGCCACCAGTGATTTCACAGGATCATATGGCTACACCTTC.

This sequence joins TRBV4-3 and TRBJ1-2; 7 nucleotides match TRBD1. The CDR3 totals 17 residues. Germline V gene data show CDR1 as LGHNA and CDR2 as YSLEER. V lost 1 base to trimming and J lost 1 base; unmatched junction nucleotides: 9. CDR3 sequence (DNA): TGCGCCAGCAGCCAAGGTGTCCCGGGACAGCTTAACTATGGCTACACCTTC. Translated, it gives CASSQGVPGQLNYGYTF.

Concerning this clone: Other DNA sequences in this specimen translate into the identical CDR3. The chain joins TRBV18 to TRBJ2-3; 7 positions agree with TRBD2. V trimming: 1 base; J trimming: 1 base; junction bases outside the gene matches: 2. Germline-derived CDR1 and CDR2 are KGHSH and LQKENI. CDR3 size: 15 residues. DNA of the CDR3: TGTGCCAGCTCACCACTACGGGAGGGCACAGATACGCAGTATTTT. Its translation is CASSPLREGTDTQYF.

The chain recombines TRBV29-1 with TRBJ2-1, with no clear D. In germline, CDR1 is SQVTM, CDR2 ANQGSEA. V was shortened by 0 bases and J by 15 bases, with 3 bases between the two germline ends. This CDR3 region has 8 residues. Here the CDR3 reads CSVEDGFF. The CDR3 coding sequence is TGCAGCGTTGAAGACGGGTTCTTC.

The V and J genes are TRBV2 and TRBJ1-1; 9 nucleotides line up with TRBD1. Per the germline V gene, CDR1 is SNHLY and CDR2 is FYNNEI. J was trimmed by 9 bases and V by 3 bases; bases with no gene match: 2. CDR3 length: 12 amino acids. The CDR3 region has the DNA TGTGCCAGCAGTGACACAGGGGGCAAAGCTTTCTTT. It specifies CASSDTGGKAFF.

The genes are TRBV7-2 and TRBJ2-6, with D possibly matching TRBD2 (7 bases). The CDR3 is 18 amino acids. Trimming removed 5 bases at V and 1 base at J, with 18 bases between. Germline V gene lookup returns CDR1 SGHTA and CDR2 FQGNSA. Here the CDR3 DNA reads TGTGCCAGCAGCCCGCGGGGGACAAAGAGTTCTGGGGCCAACGTCCTGACTTTC. Amino acid sequence: CASSPRGTKSSGANVLTF.

The V gene is TRBV14, the J gene TRBJ2-1; TRBD2 matches at 14 bases. This CDR3 comprises 14 residues. The trim removed 4 bases at V and 7 bases at J, leaving 0 bases unmatched. Germline loops: CDR1 SGHDN, CDR2 FVKESK. The CDR3 DNA reads TGTGCCAGCAGCCGGACTAGCGGGAGGAATGAGCAGTTCTTC. It translates to CASSRTSGRNEQFF.

The chain has TRBV5-4 and TRBJ2-3; 10 bases map to TRBD2. Losses at the gene ends were 2 bases for V and 0 bases for J; bases not matched to a gene: 9. This CDR3 has 18 residues. Looked up from germline, CDR1 is SGHNT and CDR2 is YYREEE (reference sequence). CDR3 residues: CASSLRLAGTPSTDTQYF. The CDR3 nucleotides are TGTGCCAGCAGCTTACGACTAGCGGGTACCCCTAGCACAGATACGCAGTATTTT.

The chain carries TRBV9 and TRBJ2-6, with D unclear. Germline-derived CDR1 and CDR2 are SGDLS and YYNGEE. V was trimmed by 0 bases and J by 1 base, leaving 11 bases between them. The length of the CDR3 is 17 residues. In nucleotides, the CDR3 is TGTGCCAGCAGCGTAGCGGCAGGCTCGTCTGGGGCCAACGTCCTGACTTTC. As protein: CASSVAAGSSGANVLTF.

The rearrangement joins TRBV7-2 to TRBJ1-3; D is unresolved. The CDR3 covers 19 residues. V was pared by 0 bases and J by 0 bases, with 18 bases between. Germline V lookup: CDR1 SGHTA, CDR2 FQGNSA. The CDR3 loop is CASSLAMGFWAGSGNTIYF. As DNA, the CDR3 is TGTGCCAGCAGCTTAGCGATGGGGTTCTGGGCGGGCTCTGGAAACACCATATATTTT.